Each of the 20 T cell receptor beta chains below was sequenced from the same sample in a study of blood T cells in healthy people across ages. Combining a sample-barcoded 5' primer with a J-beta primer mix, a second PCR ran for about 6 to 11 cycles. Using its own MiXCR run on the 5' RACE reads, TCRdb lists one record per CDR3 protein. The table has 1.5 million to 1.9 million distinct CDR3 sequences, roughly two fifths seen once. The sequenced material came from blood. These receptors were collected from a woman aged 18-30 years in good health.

The CDR3 DNA sequence: TGCAGTGCTAAGATCGGGGGAACCAAAAACATTCAGTACTTC. Its protein product is CSAKIGGTKNIQYF. V and J are TRBV20-1 and TRBJ2-4; D perhaps matches TRBD2 (6 bases). The germline CDR1 and CDR2 sequences are DFQATT and SNEGSKA (reference sequence). Trimming removed 4 bases at V and 2 bases at J, with 12 bases between. This CDR3 spans 14 amino acids.

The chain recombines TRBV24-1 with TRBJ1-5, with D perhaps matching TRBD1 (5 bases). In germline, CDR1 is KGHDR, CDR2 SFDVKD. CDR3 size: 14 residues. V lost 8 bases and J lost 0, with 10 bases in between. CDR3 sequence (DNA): TGTGCCACCATGGGGACCGATAGCAATCAGCCCCAGCATTTT. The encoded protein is CATMGTDSNQPQHF.

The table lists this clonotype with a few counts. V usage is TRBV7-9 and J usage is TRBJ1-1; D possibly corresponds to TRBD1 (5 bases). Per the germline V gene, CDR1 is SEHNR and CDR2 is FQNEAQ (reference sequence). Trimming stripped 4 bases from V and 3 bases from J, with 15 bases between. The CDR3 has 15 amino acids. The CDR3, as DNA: TGTGCCAGCAGCTCCGCGAGGGACGGCTACACTGAAGCTTTCTTT. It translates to CASSSARDGYTEAFF.

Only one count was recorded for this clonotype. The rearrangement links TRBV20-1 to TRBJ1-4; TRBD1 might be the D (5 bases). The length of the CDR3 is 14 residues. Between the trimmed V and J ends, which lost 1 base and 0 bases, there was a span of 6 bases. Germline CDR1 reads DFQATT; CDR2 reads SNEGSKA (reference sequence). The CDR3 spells CSARGGPTNEKLFF. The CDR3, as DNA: TGCAGTGCTAGAGGGGGCCCAACTAATGAAAAACTGTTTTTT.

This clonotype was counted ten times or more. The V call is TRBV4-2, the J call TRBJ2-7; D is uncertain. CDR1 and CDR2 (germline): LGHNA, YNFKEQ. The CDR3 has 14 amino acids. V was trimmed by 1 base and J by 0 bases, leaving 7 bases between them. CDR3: CASSQVVYSYEQYF. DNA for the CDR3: TGTGCCAGCAGCCAAGTTGTTTACTCCTACGAGCAGTACTTC.

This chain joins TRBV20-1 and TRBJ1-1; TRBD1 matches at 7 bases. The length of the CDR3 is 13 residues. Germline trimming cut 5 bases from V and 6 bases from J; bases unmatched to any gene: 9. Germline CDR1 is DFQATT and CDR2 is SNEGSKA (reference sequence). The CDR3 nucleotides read TGCAGTGCTCCAGGGGGTGAACGCCCTGAAGCTTTCTTT. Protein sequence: CSAPGGERPEAFF.

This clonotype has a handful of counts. CDR3 coding DNA: TGTGCCAGCAGCTCACGAGGTGGCGAGCAGTACTTC. Residues: CASSSRGGEQYF. The J gene is TRBJ2-5, the V gene TRBV7-2, with D uncertain. The J call may not be correct, given that the DNA end is closer to TRBJ2-7. CDR1 is SGHTA and CDR2 is FQGNSA in the germline V gene. This CDR3 has 12 residues.

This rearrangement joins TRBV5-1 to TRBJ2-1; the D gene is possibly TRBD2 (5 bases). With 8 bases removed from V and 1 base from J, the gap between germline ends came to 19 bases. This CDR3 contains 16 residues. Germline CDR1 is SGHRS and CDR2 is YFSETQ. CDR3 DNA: TGCGCCAGGAACCTAGACGGGGTTGCTTCCTACAATGAGCAGTTCTTC. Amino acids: CARNLDGVASYNEQFF. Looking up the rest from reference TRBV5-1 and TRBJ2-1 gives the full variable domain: KAGVTQTPRYLIKTRGQQVTLSCSPISGHRSVSWYQQTPGQGLQFLFEYFSETQRNKGNFPGRFSGRQFSNSRSEMNVSTLELGDSALYLCARNLDGVASYNEQFFGPGTRLTVL.

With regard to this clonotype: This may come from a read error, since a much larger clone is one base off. The CDR3 DNA reads TGCAGCATAAGACAGGACTCCTACAATGAGCAGTACTTC. Encoded protein: CSIRQDSYNEQYF. The chain carries TRBV29-1 and TRBJ2-1; a possible D gene is TRBD1 (6 bases). The last part of the DNA fits TRBJ2-7 better; the J call may be wrong. This CDR3 spans 13 amino acids. Germline V CDR1 and CDR2: SQVTM, ANQGSEA.

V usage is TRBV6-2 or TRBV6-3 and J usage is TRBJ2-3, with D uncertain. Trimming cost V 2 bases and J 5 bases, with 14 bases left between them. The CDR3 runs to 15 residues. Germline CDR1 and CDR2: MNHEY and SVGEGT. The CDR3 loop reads CASSYVFGVGDTQYF. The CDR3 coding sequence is TGTGCCAGCAGTTACGTGTTCGGCGTGGGAGATACGCAGTATTTT.

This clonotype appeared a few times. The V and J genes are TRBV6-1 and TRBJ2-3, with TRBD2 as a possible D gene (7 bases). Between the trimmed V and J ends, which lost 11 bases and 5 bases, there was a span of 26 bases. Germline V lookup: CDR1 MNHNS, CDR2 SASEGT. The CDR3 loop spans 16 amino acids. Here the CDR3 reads CASNAERGGPEDTQYF. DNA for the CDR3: TGTGCCTCCAACGCCGAGAGGGGGGGCCCAGAAGATACGCAGTATTTT.

The CDR3 nucleotides read TGTGCCAGCAGCCCGGTGGGACAGTTATGGGAGGATACGCAGTATTTT. This codes for CASSPVGQLWEDTQYF. V gene TRBV3-1 combines with J gene TRBJ2-3; 7 bases are a match to TRBD1. This CDR3 contains 16 residues. V lost 4 bases to trimming and J lost 6 bases; unmatched junction nucleotides: 13. Germline V gene data show CDR1 as LGHDT and CDR2 as YNNKEL (reference sequence).

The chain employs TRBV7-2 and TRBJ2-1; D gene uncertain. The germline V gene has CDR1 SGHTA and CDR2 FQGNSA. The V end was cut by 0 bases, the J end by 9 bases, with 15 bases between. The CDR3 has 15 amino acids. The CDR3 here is CASSLAMGKRREQFF. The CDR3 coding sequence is TGTGCCAGCAGCTTAGCGATGGGGAAGAGGCGTGAGCAGTTCTTC.

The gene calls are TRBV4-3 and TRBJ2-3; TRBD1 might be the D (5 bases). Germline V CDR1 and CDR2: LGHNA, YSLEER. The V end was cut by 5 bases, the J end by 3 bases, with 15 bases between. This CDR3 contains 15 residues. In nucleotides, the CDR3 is TGCGCCAGCAGCGTGGGGCATAGGGAAACAGATACGCAGTATTTT. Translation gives CASSVGHRETDTQYF.

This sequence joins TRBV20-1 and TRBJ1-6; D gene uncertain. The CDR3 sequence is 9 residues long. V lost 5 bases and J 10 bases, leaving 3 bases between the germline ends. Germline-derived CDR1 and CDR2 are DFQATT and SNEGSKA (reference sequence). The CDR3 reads CSARSPLHF. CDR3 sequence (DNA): TGCAGTGCTCGATCACCCCTCCACTTT.

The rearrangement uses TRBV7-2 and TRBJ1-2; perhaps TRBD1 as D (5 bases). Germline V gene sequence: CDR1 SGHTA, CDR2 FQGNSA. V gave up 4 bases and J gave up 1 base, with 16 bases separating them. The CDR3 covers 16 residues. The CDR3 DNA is TGTGCCAGCAGCTCCCAGACAGCGATCGATAACTATGGCTACACCTTC. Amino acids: CASSSQTAIDNYGYTF.

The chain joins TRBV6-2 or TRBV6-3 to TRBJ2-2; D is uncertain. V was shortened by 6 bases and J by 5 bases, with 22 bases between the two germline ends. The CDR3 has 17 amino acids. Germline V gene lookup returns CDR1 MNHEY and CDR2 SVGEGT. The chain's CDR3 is CASRRTPARTLTGELFF. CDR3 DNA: TGTGCCAGCAGACGGACCCCCGCGAGAACCCTAACCGGGGAGCTGTTTTTT.

In DNA, the CDR3 is TGCGCCAGCAGCTTGGCAGTGCCCGACACTGAAGCTTTCTTT. Its translation: CASSLAVPDTEAFF. This chain links TRBV5-1 with TRBJ1-1; D ambiguous. Trimming took off 0 bases at V and 3 bases at J, with 9 bases between the two ends. CDR3 size: 14 residues. Germline lookup yields CDR1 SGHRS and CDR2 YFSETQ. The full variable domain, in which reference TRBV5-1 and TRBJ1-1 provide the parts outside the CDR3, is KAGVTQTPRYLIKTRGQQVTLSCSPISGHRSVSWYQQTPGQGLQFLFEYFSETQRNKGNFPGRFSGRQFSNSRSEMNVSTLELGDSALYLCASSLAVPDTEAFFGQGTRLTVV.

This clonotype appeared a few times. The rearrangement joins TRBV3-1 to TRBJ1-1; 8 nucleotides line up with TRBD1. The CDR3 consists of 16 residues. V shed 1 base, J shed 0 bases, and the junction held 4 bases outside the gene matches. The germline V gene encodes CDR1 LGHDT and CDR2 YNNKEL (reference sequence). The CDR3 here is CASSQGRTGMNTEAFF. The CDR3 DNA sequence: TGTGCCAGCAGCCAAGGACGGACAGGGATGAACACTGAAGCTTTCTTT.

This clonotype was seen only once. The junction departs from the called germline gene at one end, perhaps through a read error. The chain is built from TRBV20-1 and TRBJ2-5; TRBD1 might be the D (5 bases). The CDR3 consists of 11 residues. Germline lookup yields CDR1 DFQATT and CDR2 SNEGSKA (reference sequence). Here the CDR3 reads CSARDRGTQYF. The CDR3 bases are TGCAGTGCCAGAGATAGGGGGACCCAGTACTTC.